Listed below are T cell receptor beta chains from one sample, sequenced in a study of beta chain features in type 1 diabetes. TCRdb's table, derived via immunoSEQ multiplex PCR, lists solely in-frame clones and lacks some. Counted here are hundreds of thousands of clones, around an eighth occurring once; the ten biggest clones make up about 0.02%. Sequencing input: naive CD4+ T cells from blood. The source of these receptors is a man younger than 35 with type 1 diabetes. The CDR3 runs from the conserved cysteine through the conserved F or W. A D gene is named only where the DNA matches it firmly. Size is omitted from some rows. Given values are once, few, many or a class for expanded clones.

j_call: TRBJ1-2
v_call: TRBV30
clone_size: few
d_call: TRBD1
cdr3_nt: TGTGCCTGTACCCATCGGGACAGCCTCTATGGCTACACCTTC
cdr3_aa: CACTHRDSLYGYTF

j_call: TRBJ2-7
v_call: TRBV7-9
clone_size: few
d_call: TRBD2
cdr3_nt: TGTGCCAGCAGCCCGTGGGGGGGTGACACGACTTCCTACGAGCAGTACTTC
cdr3_aa: CASSPWGGDTTSYEQYF

j_call: TRBJ2-1
v_call: TRBV20-1
clone_size: -
d_call: -
cdr3_nt: TGCAGTGCCCTACCTTACAATGAGCAGTTCTTC
cdr3_aa: CSALPYNEQFF

j_call: TRBJ2-1
v_call: TRBV11-2
clone_size: -
d_call: TRBD1
cdr3_nt: TGTGCCAGCAGCTTATGGCAGGGGGCCAATGAGCAGTTCTTC
cdr3_aa: CASSLWQGANEQFF

j_call: TRBJ2-5
v_call: TRBV5-1
clone_size: -
d_call: -
cdr3_nt: TGCGCCAGCAGTCTTGAAGAGACCCAGTACTTC
cdr3_aa: CASSLEETQYF

j_call: TRBJ2-3
v_call: TRBV19
clone_size: few
d_call: -
cdr3_nt: TGTGCCAGTAGTACCTTAGCGCTGGCTGGCACAGATACGCAGTATTTT
cdr3_aa: CASSTLALAGTDTQYF

j_call: TRBJ2-5
v_call: TRBV30
clone_size: -
d_call: -
cdr3_nt: TGTGCCTGGAGTGTAGGGACATCGGAGACCCAGTACTTC
cdr3_aa: CAWSVGTSETQYF

j_call: TRBJ2-7
v_call: TRBV7-2
clone_size: few
d_call: -
cdr3_nt: TGTGCCAGCAGATACTCGGCTTCGGGCGAGCAGTACTTC
cdr3_aa: CASRYSASGEQYF

j_call: TRBJ1-1
v_call: TRBV30
clone_size: few
d_call: -
cdr3_nt: TGTGCCTGGAGTGGGACCAATTCGAACACTGAAGCTTTCTTT
cdr3_aa: CAWSGTNSNTEAFF

j_call: TRBJ2-3
v_call: TRBV7-2
clone_size: once
d_call: TRBD1
cdr3_nt: TGTGCCAGCAGCTCCCCCTCAGGGGGAAGGGCAGATACGCAGTATTTT
cdr3_aa: CASSSPSGGRADTQYF

j_call: TRBJ2-2
v_call: TRBV10-1
clone_size: -
d_call: -
cdr3_nt: TGCGCCAGCAGGGGTGAGGGTAGGACCGGGGAGCTGTTTTTT
cdr3_aa: CASRGEGRTGELFF

j_call: TRBJ1-2
v_call: TRBV10-1
clone_size: few
d_call: -
cdr3_nt: TGCGCCCGTGCCAGGGAAAACAACTATGGCTACACCTTC
cdr3_aa: CARARENNYGYTF

j_call: TRBJ1-2
v_call: TRBV21-1
clone_size: few
d_call: -
cdr3_nt: TGTGCCAGCAGCGGCGAAGGGCGTTCGCGAGCATATGGCTACACCTTC
cdr3_aa: CASSGEGRSRAYGYTF

j_call: TRBJ2-1
v_call: TRBV7-8
clone_size: -
d_call: TRBD2
cdr3_nt: TGTGCCAGCAGGCGGGAGAGCTCCGCTAGGCAGTTCTTC
cdr3_aa: CASRRESSARQFF

j_call: TRBJ2-7
v_call: TRBV27
clone_size: few
d_call: -
cdr3_nt: TGTGCCAGCAGGCGGCAGGGCGACGAGCAGTACTTC
cdr3_aa: CASRRQGDEQYF

j_call: TRBJ1-5
v_call: TRBV6-5
clone_size: -
d_call: -
cdr3_nt: TGTGCCAGCAGTTCCGGGTTCCAGCCCCAGCATTTT
cdr3_aa: CASSSGFQPQHF

j_call: TRBJ2-7
v_call: TRBV18
clone_size: few
d_call: -
cdr3_nt: TGTGCCAGCTCAGCGATGGGACGGAACTACGAGCAGTACTTC
cdr3_aa: CASSAMGRNYEQYF

j_call: TRBJ2-6
v_call: TRBV6-5
clone_size: few
d_call: -
cdr3_nt: TGTGCCAGCAGGCCAGGGGACGGGGCCAACGTCCTGACTTTC
cdr3_aa: CASRPGDGANVLTF

j_call: TRBJ1-2
v_call: TRBV14
clone_size: few
d_call: -
cdr3_nt: TGTGCCAGCAGCCCCGGCCAGGGAGGTTATGGCTACACCTTC
cdr3_aa: CASSPGQGGYGYTF

j_call: TRBJ2-5
v_call: TRBV28
clone_size: -
d_call: -
cdr3_nt: TGTGCCAGCTGGGACGGGCATCAAGAGACCCAGTACTTC
cdr3_aa: CASWDGHQETQYF

j_call: TRBJ1-6
v_call: TRBV13
clone_size: few
d_call: -
cdr3_nt: TGTGCCAGCAGCTCGCGGGGCGAAGGTTCACCCCTCCACTTT
cdr3_aa: CASSSRGEGSPLHF

j_call: TRBJ1-2
v_call: TRBV30
clone_size: -
d_call: -
cdr3_nt: TGTGCCTGGAGTGCACCCCCTACGGGGAGCTATGGCTACACCTTC
cdr3_aa: CAWSAPPTGSYGYTF

j_call: TRBJ1-2
v_call: TRBV29-1
clone_size: few
d_call: -
cdr3_nt: TGCAGCACGACGACACAAAACTATGGCTACACCTTC
cdr3_aa: CSTTTQNYGYTF

j_call: TRBJ1-3
v_call: TRBV30
clone_size: few
d_call: -
cdr3_nt: TGTGCCTGGACGCTCTCTGGAAACACCATATATTTT
cdr3_aa: CAWTLSGNTIYF

j_call: TRBJ1-6
v_call: TRBV10-3
clone_size: -
d_call: -
cdr3_nt: TGTGCCATCACAGGGGTCGTGGACTCACCCCTCCACTTT
cdr3_aa: CAITGVVDSPLHF

j_call: TRBJ2-3
v_call: TRBV5-1
clone_size: few
d_call: TRBD2
cdr3_nt: TGCGCCAGCAGCATAGCGGGGGATGGGACAGATACGCAGTATTTT
cdr3_aa: CASSIAGDGTDTQYF

j_call: TRBJ2-2
v_call: TRBV9
clone_size: few
d_call: TRBD2
cdr3_nt: TGTGCCAGCAGCGTAGGGCTAGCGGGTGCGAACACCGGGGAGCTGTTTTTT
cdr3_aa: CASSVGLAGANTGELFF

j_call: TRBJ1-3
v_call: TRBV13
clone_size: -
d_call: -
cdr3_nt: TGTGCCAGCAGCTTAGGGCTGAACTCTGGAAACACCATATATTTT
cdr3_aa: CASSLGLNSGNTIYF

j_call: TRBJ2-5
v_call: TRBV27
clone_size: -
d_call: -
cdr3_nt: TGTGCCAGCAGTCCCCAAGAGACCCAGTACTTC
cdr3_aa: CASSPQETQYF

j_call: TRBJ2-2
v_call: TRBV9
clone_size: -
d_call: TRBD1
cdr3_nt: TGTGCCAGCAGCGTAGCCGACAGGGCGGACATTCTGTTTTTT
cdr3_aa: CASSVADRADILFF

j_call: TRBJ2-7
v_call: TRBV6-5
clone_size: -
d_call: -
cdr3_nt: TGTGCCAGCAGTCCCAGGGTTGTCCCCTTTTACGAGCAGTACTTC
cdr3_aa: CASSPRVVPFYEQYF

j_call: TRBJ1-1
v_call: TRBV2
clone_size: -
d_call: -
cdr3_nt: TGTGCCAGCAGTAGGGACGCCGTCCCGCGCGACACTGAAGCTTTCTTT
cdr3_aa: CASSRDAVPRDTEAFF

j_call: TRBJ1-2
v_call: TRBV6-6
clone_size: -
d_call: -
cdr3_nt: TGTGCCAGCAGTAGACCAGACGGGGGCTACACCTTC
cdr3_aa: CASSRPDGGYTF

j_call: TRBJ1-4
v_call: TRBV7-8
clone_size: few
d_call: -
cdr3_nt: TGTGCCAGCAGCTTAGCGGCGGGGGAAACTAATGAAAAACTGTTTTTT
cdr3_aa: CASSLAAGETNEKLFF